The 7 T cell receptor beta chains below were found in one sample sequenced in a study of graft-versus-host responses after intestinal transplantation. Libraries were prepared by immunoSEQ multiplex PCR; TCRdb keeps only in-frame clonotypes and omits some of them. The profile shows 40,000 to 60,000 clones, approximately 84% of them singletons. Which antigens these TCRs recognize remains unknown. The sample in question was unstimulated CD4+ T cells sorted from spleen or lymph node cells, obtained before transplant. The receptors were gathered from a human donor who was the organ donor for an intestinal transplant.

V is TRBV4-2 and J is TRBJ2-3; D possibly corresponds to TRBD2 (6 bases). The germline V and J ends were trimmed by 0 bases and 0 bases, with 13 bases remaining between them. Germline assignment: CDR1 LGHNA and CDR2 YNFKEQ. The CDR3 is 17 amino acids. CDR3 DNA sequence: TGTGCCAGCAGCCAAGATCTTCCGGGAGCGAGCACAGATACGCAGTATTTT. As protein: CASSQDLPGASTDTQYF.

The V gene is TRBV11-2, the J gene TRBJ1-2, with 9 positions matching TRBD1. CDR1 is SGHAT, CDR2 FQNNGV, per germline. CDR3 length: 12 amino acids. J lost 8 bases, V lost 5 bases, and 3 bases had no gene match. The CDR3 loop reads CASSPGTGGYTF. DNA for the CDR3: TGTGCCAGCAGCCCAGGGACAGGGGGCTACACCTTC. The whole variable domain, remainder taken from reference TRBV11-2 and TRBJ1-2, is EAGVAQSPRYKIIEKRQSVAFWCNPISGHATLYWYQQILGQGPKLLIQFQNNGVVDDSQLPKDRFSAERLKGVDSTLKIQPAKLEDSAVYLCASSPGTGGYTFGSGTRLTVV.

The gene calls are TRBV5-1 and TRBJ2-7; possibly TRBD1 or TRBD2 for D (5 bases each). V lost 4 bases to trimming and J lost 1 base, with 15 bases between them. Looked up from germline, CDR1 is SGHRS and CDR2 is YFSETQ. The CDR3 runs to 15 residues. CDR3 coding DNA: TGCGCCAGCAGCCTAACTCGGGACCGATCCTACGAGCAGTACTTC. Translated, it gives CASSLTRDRSYEQYF.

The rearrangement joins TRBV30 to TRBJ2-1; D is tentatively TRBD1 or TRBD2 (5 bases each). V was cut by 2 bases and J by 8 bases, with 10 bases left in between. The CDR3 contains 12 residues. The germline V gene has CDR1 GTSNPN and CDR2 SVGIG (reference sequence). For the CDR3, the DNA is TGTGCCTGGAGTAACGGGGACCATGAGCAGTTCTTC. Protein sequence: CAWSNGDHEQFF.

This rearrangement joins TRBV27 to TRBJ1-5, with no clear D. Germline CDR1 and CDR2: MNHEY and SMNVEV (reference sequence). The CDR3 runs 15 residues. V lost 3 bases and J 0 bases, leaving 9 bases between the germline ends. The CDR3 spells CASSFWRDSNQPQHF. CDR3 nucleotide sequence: TGTGCCAGCAGTTTCTGGCGGGATAGCAATCAGCCCCAGCATTTT.

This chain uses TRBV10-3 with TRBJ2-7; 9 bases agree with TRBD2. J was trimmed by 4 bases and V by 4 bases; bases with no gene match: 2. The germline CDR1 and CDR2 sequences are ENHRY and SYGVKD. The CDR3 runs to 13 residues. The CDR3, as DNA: TGTGCCATCAGTGCTAGCGGGAAGTACGAGCAGTACTTC. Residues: CAISASGKYEQYF.

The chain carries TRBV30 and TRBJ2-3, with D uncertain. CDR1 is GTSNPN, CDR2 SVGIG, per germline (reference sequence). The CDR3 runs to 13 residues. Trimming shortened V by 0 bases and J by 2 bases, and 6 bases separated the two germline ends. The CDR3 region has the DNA TGTGCCTGGAGTGTATTGGTCACAGATACGCAGTATTTT. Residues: CAWSVLVTDTQYF.